The present T cell receptor (beta chain) was sequenced within a study of cytomegalovirus exposure and HLA in healthy donors. PCR used 60 Vbeta primers and 13 Jbeta primers. The assay was immunoSEQ multiplex PCR, and TCRdb's table has in-frame clones only and misses some. The sample records 200,000 to 250,000 clones, more than 75% being singletons. For this clone: The antigen remains unidentified.

V gave up 6 bases and J gave up 4 bases, with 11 bases separating them. This CDR3 region has 12 residues. Germline V gene data show CDR1 as SQVTM and CDR2 as ANQGSEA. Overall study results and limits: Confirmation was obtained in vitro that a few CMV-associated chains are specific for CMV antigens. A later analysis reportedly found that, within productive TCRs, an Asian-associated ancestry cluster had fewer N-insertions than the mean observed across the roughly 610 donors.

The sample taken for sequencing was PBMCs. The TCR was taken from a human donor in good health. The chain recombines TRBV29-1 with TRBJ2-3; D unresolved. DNA of the CDR3: TGCAGCGTCGCCATTGGCCCAGATACGCAGTATTTT. Translated: CSVAIGPDTQYF.